A selection of T cell receptor beta chains follows, all from one sample in a study of technical replicates of blood from several donors. Method: immunoSEQ multiplex PCR; TCRdb's copy keeps in-frame clones and lacks some. The table records 9,000 to 15,000 clones, 80% to 95% of them present only once. The sample comprised PBMCs. The receptors originated from a human donor in good health. The CDR3 runs from the conserved cysteine through the conserved F or W. A D gene is named only where the DNA matches it firmly. Some rows mark clone size as missing; the rest say once, few, many or name a class of expanded clone.

size	length	V	D	J	DNA	CDR3
-	14	TRBV5-1	-	TRBJ2-7	TGCGCCAGCAGCGGAGGACCCTCTACCTACGAGCAGTACTTC	CASSGGPSTYEQYF
-	14	TRBV27	-	TRBJ1-5	TGTGCCAGCAGTTTCTTAACCGGTGATCAGCCCCAGCATTTT	CASSFLTGDQPQHF
once	13	TRBV7-9	-	TRBJ1-1	TGTGCCAGCACTCACAAGGGGGGGACTGAAGCTTTCTTT	CASTHKGGTEAFF
-	15	TRBV5-6	-	TRBJ2-3	TGTGCCAGCAGCTTACAGGGATCCTCGATCCATACGCAGTATTTT	CASSLQGSSIHTQYF
-	16	TRBV15	TRBD2	TRBJ2-3	TGTGCCACCAGCCCTACTAGCGGGAGTGGCGCAGATACGCAGTATTTT	CATSPTSGSGADTQYF
-	13	TRBV10-2	-	TRBJ2-3	TGCGCCACCCGTCGGGAATACACAGATACGCAGTATTTT	CATRREYTDTQYF
-	15	TRBV6-6	TRBD1	TRBJ1-5	TGTGCCAGCAGTTCTAAGGACAGGGGTTTTCAGCCCCAGCATTTT	CASSSKDRGFQPQHF
-	12	TRBV6-1	-	TRBJ1-1	TGTGCCAGCAGTGATACAGGGTATCTGGCTTTCTTT	CASSDTGYLAFF
few	14	TRBV10-3	TRBD1	TRBJ1-1	TGTGCCATCAGTAGACAGGGTAAGGACACTGAAGCTTTCTTT	CAISRQGKDTEAFF
-	19	TRBV21-1	-	TRBJ2-3	TGTGCCAGCAGCAAAGAAAGGCTTTGGGGAGTAGACCACACAGATACGCAGTATTTT	CASSKERLWGVDHTDTQYF
-	14	TRBV11-2	TRBD2	TRBJ2-7	TGTGCCAGCAGCTTAGAAGCGGGGGGCTACGAGCAGTACTTC	CASSLEAGGYEQYF
-	14	TRBV27	-	TRBJ2-2	TGTGCCAGCAGCCCTCTCGGGGAAGGCGGGGAGCTGTTTTTT	CASSPLGEGGELFF
once	18	TRBV5-1	-	TRBJ1-3	TGCGCCAGCAGCTTGGACGGTCCGCAGGGCCCCTCTGGAAACACCATATATTTT	CASSLDGPQGPSGNTIYF